Listed below are T cell receptor beta chains from one sample, sequenced in a study of human T cells and chemical hapten exposure. TCRdb reprocessed the RACE reads with MiXCR, giving one entry per CDR3 protein. Of about 380,000 distinct CDR3 sequences listed, 4.5% to 5.5% are singletons. The material was whole blood, obtained in connection with sensitization to the hapten diphenylcyclopropenone (DPC). These receptors all come from a woman aged 45-60 years with alopecia areata. Some clones in this sample may be carry-over from other donors' samples. Both conserved end residues are part of each CDR3. Fields, in order: CDR3 protein, CDR3 DNA, V gene, D gene, J gene, clone size. D genes are given only for firm matches. Clone sizes are given selectively: once, few, many, or a class where the clone is expanded.

CDR3aa: CASSQEGGGGGSTEAFF; CDR3nt: TGTGCCAGCAGCCAAGAAGGCGGGGGAGGTGGGAGCACTGAAGCTTTCTTT; v_gene: TRBV3-1; d_gene: .; j_gene: TRBJ1-1; abundance: many
CDR3aa: CASSPTGTGVNEQFF; CDR3nt: TGTGCCAGCAGTCCCACCGGGACAGGGGTCAATGAGCAGTTCTTC; v_gene: TRBV6-5; d_gene: TRBD1; j_gene: TRBJ2-1; abundance: .
CDR3aa: CASSPDGGDQPQHF; CDR3nt: TGTGCCAGCAGTCCGGACGGTGGAGATCAGCCCCAGCATTTT; v_gene: TRBV12-3/TRBV12-4; d_gene: .; j_gene: TRBJ1-5; abundance: many
CDR3aa: CASSLGAASTDTQYF; CDR3nt: TGTGCCAGCAGTTTAGGGGCGGCTAGCACAGATACGCAGTATTTT; v_gene: TRBV12-3/TRBV12-4; d_gene: .; j_gene: TRBJ2-3; abundance: .
CDR3aa: CATSSQGGGTEAFF; CDR3nt: TGTGCCACCAGCAGCCAGGGCGGGGGGACTGAAGCTTTCTTT; v_gene: TRBV15; d_gene: .; j_gene: TRBJ1-1; abundance: many
CDR3aa: CASSPAGNYEQYF; CDR3nt: TGTGCCAGCAGCCCAGCGGGAAACTACGAGCAGTACTTC; v_gene: TRBV27; d_gene: TRBD2; j_gene: TRBJ2-7; abundance: .
CDR3aa: CASMEIGTSGGYNEQFF; CDR3nt: TGTGCCAGCATGGAAATCGGGACTAGCGGGGGCTACAATGAGCAGTTCTTC; v_gene: TRBV12-3/TRBV12-4; d_gene: TRBD2; j_gene: TRBJ2-1; abundance: few
CDR3aa: CASSRGVYPPRETQYF; CDR3nt: TGTGCCAGCAGTCGCGGAGTTTACCCTCCTAGGGAGACCCAGTACTTC; v_gene: TRBV12-3/TRBV12-4; d_gene: .; j_gene: TRBJ2-5; abundance: .
CDR3aa: CASSQRAVATDTQYF; CDR3nt: TGTGCCAGCAGCCAACGGGCAGTGGCGACAGATACGCAGTATTTT; v_gene: TRBV3-1; d_gene: .; j_gene: TRBJ2-3; abundance: .
CDR3aa: CASSPIGQGAYGANVLTF; CDR3nt: TGTGCCAGCAGCCCAATCGGACAGGGGGCTTACGGGGCCAACGTCCTGACTTTC; v_gene: TRBV7-2; d_gene: TRBD1; j_gene: TRBJ2-6; abundance: many
CDR3aa: CASSERDDQPQHF; CDR3nt: TGTGCCAGCAGTGAAAGAGACGATCAGCCCCAGCATTTT; v_gene: TRBV6-1; d_gene: .; j_gene: TRBJ1-5; abundance: .
CDR3aa: CASSESRGNNEQFF; CDR3nt: TGCGCCAGCAGTGAGTCCCGGGGGAATAATGAGCAGTTCTTC; v_gene: TRBV10-2; d_gene: .; j_gene: TRBJ2-1; abundance: .
CDR3aa: CASSWQVATDTQYF; CDR3nt: TGTGCCAGCAGCTGGCAGGTGGCCACAGATACGCAGTATTTT; v_gene: TRBV5-5; d_gene: .; j_gene: TRBJ2-3; abundance: .
CDR3aa: CSVRGASTDTQYF; CDR3nt: TGCAGCGTCCGTGGGGCTAGCACAGATACGCAGTATTTT; v_gene: TRBV29-1; d_gene: .; j_gene: TRBJ2-3; abundance: many
CDR3aa: CASSLAGRGIGNTEAFF; CDR3nt: TGTGCCAGCAGCTTAGCGGGGAGGGGAATTGGGAACACTGAAGCTTTCTTT; v_gene: TRBV7-6; d_gene: .; j_gene: TRBJ1-1; abundance: .
CDR3aa: CASSLVQGAQETQYF; CDR3nt: TGTGCCAGCAGCTTAGTACAGGGGGCGCAAGAGACCCAGTACTTC; v_gene: TRBV7-2; d_gene: TRBD1; j_gene: TRBJ2-5; abundance: few
CDR3aa: CASRGGNTNQPQHF; CDR3nt: TGTGCCAGCAGAGGTGGAAATACGAATCAGCCCCAGCATTTT; v_gene: TRBV7-8; d_gene: .; j_gene: TRBJ1-5; abundance: few
CDR3aa: CASLLNEKLFF; CDR3nt: TGTGCCAGTCTACTTAATGAAAAACTGTTTTTT; v_gene: TRBV2; d_gene: .; j_gene: TRBJ1-4; abundance: .
CDR3aa: CASSPSGGGSAQYF; CDR3nt: TGTGCCAGCAGTCCTAGCGGGGGGGGATCAGCGCAGTATTTT; v_gene: TRBV6-5; d_gene: TRBD2; j_gene: TRBJ2-3; abundance: many
CDR3aa: CASSPASGRAENEQFF; CDR3nt: TGTGCCAGCAGCCCAGCTAGCGGGAGGGCCGAGAATGAGCAGTTCTTC; v_gene: TRBV7-2; d_gene: TRBD2; j_gene: TRBJ2-1; abundance: many
CDR3aa: CASSSGGSSYEQYF; CDR3nt: TGTGCCAGCAGCTCAGGGGGAAGCTCCTACGAGCAGTACTTC; v_gene: TRBV11-1; d_gene: TRBD1; j_gene: TRBJ2-7; abundance: many
CDR3aa: CASSGLGNQPQHF; CDR3nt: TGTGCCAGCAGCGGCCTGGGGAATCAGCCCCAGCATTTT; v_gene: TRBV3-1; d_gene: .; j_gene: TRBJ1-5; abundance: few
CDR3aa: CASSQFDSYNEQFF; CDR3nt: TGTGCCAGCAGCCAATTCGACTCATACAATGAGCAGTTCTTC; v_gene: TRBV3-1; d_gene: .; j_gene: TRBJ2-1; abundance: many
CDR3aa: CASSPSSVSGANVLTF; CDR3nt: TGTGCCAGCAGTCCTTCCTCCGTCTCTGGGGCCAACGTCCTGACTTTC; v_gene: TRBV27; d_gene: .; j_gene: TRBJ2-6; abundance: many
CDR3aa: CASSFAGTSGTDTQYF; CDR3nt: TGCGCCAGCAGCTTCGCCGGGACTAGCGGCACAGATACGCAGTATTTT; v_gene: TRBV4-3; d_gene: TRBD2; j_gene: TRBJ2-3; abundance: many
CDR3aa: CSVQEGSTEAFF; CDR3nt: TGCAGCGTTCAGGAGGGGAGTACTGAAGCTTTCTTT; v_gene: TRBV29-1; d_gene: .; j_gene: TRBJ1-1; abundance: many
CDR3aa: CASSFRGTSTDTQYF; CDR3nt: TGTGCCAGCAGCTTCAGAGGGACTAGCACAGATACGCAGTATTTT; v_gene: TRBV11-2; d_gene: .; j_gene: TRBJ2-3; abundance: many
CDR3aa: CASSPDRDEQYF; CDR3nt: TGTGCCAGCTCCCCGGACAGGGATGAGCAGTACTTC; v_gene: TRBV18; d_gene: TRBD1; j_gene: TRBJ2-7; abundance: .
CDR3aa: CASSLEGLSGNTIYF; CDR3nt: TGCGCCAGCAGCTTGGAAGGCCTCTCTGGAAACACCATATATTTT; v_gene: TRBV5-1; d_gene: .; j_gene: TRBJ1-3; abundance: .
CDR3aa: CASSWTGSSSYNEQFF; CDR3nt: TGTGCCAGCAGCTGGACTGGGTCGAGCTCCTACAATGAGCAGTTCTTC; v_gene: TRBV5-5; d_gene: .; j_gene: TRBJ2-1; abundance: .
CDR3aa: CASSTRTGQNSPLHF; CDR3nt: TGCGCCAGCAGCACCAGGACAGGGCAGAATTCACCCCTCCACTTT; v_gene: TRBV5-1; d_gene: TRBD1; j_gene: TRBJ1-6; abundance: few
CDR3aa: CAGSLGGEQFF; CDR3nt: TGTGCCGGCAGCCTCGGGGGTGAGCAGTTCTTC; v_gene: TRBV4-2; d_gene: .; j_gene: TRBJ2-1; abundance: few
CDR3aa: CASSFRSQGRVNTEAFF; CDR3nt: TGTGCCAGCAGTTTCAGGTCACAGGGGAGGGTTAACACTGAAGCTTTCTTT; v_gene: TRBV28; d_gene: TRBD1; j_gene: TRBJ1-1; abundance: many
CDR3aa: CATSRDGRTGVGGNTIYF; CDR3nt: TGTGCCACCAGCAGAGATGGCCGCACAGGGGTAGGAGGAAACACCATATATTTT; v_gene: TRBV15; d_gene: TRBD1; j_gene: TRBJ1-3; abundance: few
CDR3aa: CASRLNLSNQPQHF; CDR3nt: TGTGCCAGTCGGCTAAATCTTAGCAATCAGCCCCAGCATTTT; v_gene: TRBV6-1; d_gene: .; j_gene: TRBJ1-5; abundance: many
CDR3aa: CATSFPGVGQPQHF; CDR3nt: TGTGCCACCAGCTTTCCTGGGGTTGGTCAGCCCCAGCATTTT; v_gene: TRBV15; d_gene: .; j_gene: TRBJ1-5; abundance: .
CDR3aa: CASSPRGTGISYEQYF; CDR3nt: TGTGCCAGCAGCCCGAGAGGGACAGGGATCAGCTACGAGCAGTACTTC; v_gene: TRBV13; d_gene: TRBD1; j_gene: TRBJ2-7; abundance: few
CDR3aa: CASSFGRGVGTDTQYF; CDR3nt: TGTGCCAGCAGCTTCGGTAGGGGGGTGGGCACAGATACGCAGTATTTT; v_gene: TRBV7-3; d_gene: .; j_gene: TRBJ2-3; abundance: many
CDR3aa: CASSRTGAFTDTQYF; CDR3nt: TGTGCCAGCTCACGGACGGGGGCTTTCACAGATACGCAGTATTTT; v_gene: TRBV18; d_gene: .; j_gene: TRBJ2-3; abundance: .
CDR3aa: CASSLIGPYEQYF; CDR3nt: TGTGCCAGCAGTTTAATCGGGCCGTACGAGCAGTACTTC; v_gene: TRBV28; d_gene: .; j_gene: TRBJ2-7; abundance: few
CDR3aa: CASSSYGGDTDTQYF; CDR3nt: TGTGCCAGCAGCTCGTATGGCGGGGACACAGATACGCAGTATTTT; v_gene: TRBV5-5; d_gene: .; j_gene: TRBJ2-3; abundance: .
CDR3aa: CASSFGTGGFGELFF; CDR3nt: TGTGCCAGCAGTTTTGGGACAGGGGGCTTCGGGGAGCTGTTTTTT; v_gene: TRBV12-3/TRBV12-4; d_gene: TRBD1; j_gene: TRBJ2-2; abundance: few
CDR3aa: CASSEAGNEQFF; CDR3nt: TGTGCCAGCAGTGAAGCAGGGAATGAGCAGTTCTTC; v_gene: TRBV2; d_gene: .; j_gene: TRBJ2-1; abundance: .
CDR3aa: CASSYRGGLQPQHF; CDR3nt: TGTGCCAGCAGTTACAGGGGGGGACTTCAGCCCCAGCATTTT; v_gene: TRBV6-2/TRBV6-3; d_gene: .; j_gene: TRBJ1-5; abundance: few